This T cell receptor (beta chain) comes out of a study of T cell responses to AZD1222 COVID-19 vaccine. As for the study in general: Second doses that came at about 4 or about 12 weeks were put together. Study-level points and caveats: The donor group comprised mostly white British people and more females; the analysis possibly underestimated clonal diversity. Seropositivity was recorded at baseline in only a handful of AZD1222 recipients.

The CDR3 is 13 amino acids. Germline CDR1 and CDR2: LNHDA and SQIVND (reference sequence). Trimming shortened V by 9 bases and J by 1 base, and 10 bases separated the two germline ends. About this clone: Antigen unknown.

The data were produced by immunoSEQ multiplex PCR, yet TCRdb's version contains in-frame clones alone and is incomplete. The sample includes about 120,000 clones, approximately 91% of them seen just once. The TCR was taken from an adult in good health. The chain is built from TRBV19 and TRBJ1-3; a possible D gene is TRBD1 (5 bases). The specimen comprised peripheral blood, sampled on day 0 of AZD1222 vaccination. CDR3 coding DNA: TGTGCCAGCAGTGGGGCGTCTGGAAACACCATATATTTT. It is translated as CASSGASGNTIYF.